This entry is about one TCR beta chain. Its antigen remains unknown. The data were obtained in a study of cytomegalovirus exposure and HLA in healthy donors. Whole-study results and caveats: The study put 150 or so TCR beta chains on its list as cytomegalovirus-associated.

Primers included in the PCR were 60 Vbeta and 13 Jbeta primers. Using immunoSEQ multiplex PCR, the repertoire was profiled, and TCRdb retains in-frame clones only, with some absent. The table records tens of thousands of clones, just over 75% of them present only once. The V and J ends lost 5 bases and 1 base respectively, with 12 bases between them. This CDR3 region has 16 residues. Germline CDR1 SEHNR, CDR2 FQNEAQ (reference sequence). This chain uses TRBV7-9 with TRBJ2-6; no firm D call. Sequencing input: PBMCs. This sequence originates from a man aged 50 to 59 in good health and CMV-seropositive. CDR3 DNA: TGTGCCAGCAGCCCCTCCGCCCGGTCTGGGGCCAACGTCCTGACTTTC. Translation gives CASSPSARSGANVLTF.